This T cell receptor (beta chain) was sequenced for a study of shared T cell receptors in the human thymus. Measured with immunoSEQ multiplex PCR; TCRdb has only the in-frame clones, and not every one. The sample includes 630,000 or so clones, around 87% of them seen just once. This sample was shared with a second study, whose subject was human thymus T cells. That paper adds: Resections removed during corrective heart surgery provided the thymus tissue used. V and J genes seemed to be used with bias in thymic and blood repertoires.

What was sequenced was thymocytes. This clonotype was sampled from a boy younger than two with a congenital heart defect.

The CDR3 nucleotides read TGTGCCTGGAGTAAAAGCGGGAGGGCCACACTTAGCAAGCAGTACTTC. Amino acids: CAWSKSGRATLSKQYF. The rearrangement links TRBV30 to TRBJ2-7; 10 bases fit TRBD2. Germline V gene data show CDR1 as GTSNPN and CDR2 as SVGIG (reference sequence). The CDR3 is made up of 16 amino acids. The junction had 15 bases not matched to a gene; V was cut back by 2 bases and J by 8 bases. Looking up the rest from reference TRBV30 and TRBJ2-7 gives the full variable domain: SQTIHQWPATLVQPVGSPLSLECTVEGTSNPNLYWYRQAAGRGLQLLFYSVGIGQISSEVPQNLSASRPQDRQFILSSKKLLLSDSGFYLCAWSKSGRATLSKQYFGPGTRLTVT.